The rows below give T cell receptor beta chains drawn from one sample of a study of identical twins. TCRdb processed the 5' RACE reads anew with MiXCR; each CDR3 protein has one entry. This table has about 890,000 distinct CDR3 sequences, around 12% appearing once. This sample also belongs to another study, concerning yellow fever vaccine responses in identical twins.

Sequences were obtained from PBMCs. The receptors here all came from a woman younger than 30 in good health. CDR3s include the opening cysteine and the closing phenylalanine or tryptophan. A D gene is named only where the DNA matches it firmly. Only part of the rows carry a size: once, few, many, or a class if the clone is expanded.

CDR3,DNA,D,size,J,V
CASSRGWEQFF,TGTGCCAGCAGCCGGGGCTGGGAGCAGTTCTTC,-,few,TRBJ2-1,TRBV12-3/TRBV12-4
CASSLSDFSEQYF,TGTGCCAGCAGTTTATCGGATTTTTCCGAGCAGTACTTC,-,many,TRBJ2-7,TRBV12-3/TRBV12-4
CASSFGQTTGELFF,TGCGCCAGCAGCTTCGGACAGACCACCGGGGAGCTGTTTTTT,-,many,TRBJ2-2,TRBV5-1
CASSGRMNEQFF,TGCGCCAGCAGCGGTAGAATGAATGAGCAGTTCTTC,-,many,TRBJ2-1,TRBV5-1
CASSQGSGTGRNEQYF,TGTGCCAGCAGCCAAGGGTCCGGGACAGGGAGGAACGAGCAGTACTTC,TRBD1,-,TRBJ2-7,TRBV3-1
CASSFSFTDTQYF,TGCGCCAGCAGCTTCTCCTTCACAGATACGCAGTATTTT,-,few,TRBJ2-3,TRBV5-1
CASSKTGSGGETQYF,TGTGCCAGCAGTAAGACTGGATCGGGAGGGGAGACCCAGTACTTC,TRBD2,few,TRBJ2-5,TRBV12-3/TRBV12-4
CASTVGPSPLHF,TGTGCCAGCACGGTAGGCCCTTCACCCCTCCACTTT,-,few,TRBJ1-6,TRBV6-2/TRBV6-3
CSARGLRSSYEQYF,TGCAGTGCTAGAGGACTTCGGAGCTCCTACGAGCAGTACTTC,-,-,TRBJ2-7,TRBV20-1
CASSSRAPANYGYTF,TGTGCCAGCAGTTCCAGGGCCCCAGCTAACTATGGCTACACCTTC,-,-,TRBJ1-2,TRBV27
CASSLDLGQGGKTQYF,TGTGCCAGCAGCTTAGATCTCGGACAGGGTGGCAAGACCCAGTACTTC,TRBD1,once,TRBJ2-5,TRBV11-3
CASGLRSGGADEQFF,TGTGCTAGTGGTTTGCGTAGCGGGGGGGCCGATGAGCAGTTCTTC,TRBD2,-,TRBJ2-1,TRBV12-5
CASSLTGELYNEQFF,TGTGCCAGCAGCTTAACAGGGGAGCTTTACAATGAGCAGTTCTTC,-,-,TRBJ2-1,TRBV7-3
CASTIAGQPQHF,TGTGCCAGCACCATCGCGGGTCAGCCCCAGCATTTT,-,few,TRBJ1-5,TRBV5-6
CASSPEPSGSAPDTQYF,TGTGCCAGCTCACCGGAACCCAGCGGGAGTGCGCCAGATACGCAGTATTTT,TRBD2,few,TRBJ2-3,TRBV18
CSEGGGTTGELFF,TGCAGCGAGGGGGGGGGAACCACCGGGGAGCTGTTTTTT,-,-,TRBJ2-2,TRBV29-1
CASSTPGVNQPQHF,TGTGCCAGCAGTACCCCGGGGGTCAATCAGCCCCAGCATTTT,-,-,TRBJ1-5,TRBV6-2/TRBV6-3
CASSEIAVPREDTQYF,TGTGCCAGCAGCGAAATAGCGGTACCTCGGGAAGATACGCAGTATTTT,-,-,TRBJ2-3,TRBV5-6
CSATDRGTGELFF,TGCAGTGCTACGGACAGGGGTACCGGGGAGCTGTTTTTT,TRBD1,many,TRBJ2-2,TRBV20-1
CASRTGGGTGELFF,TGTGCCAGCAGGACGGGGGGGGGTACCGGGGAGCTGTTTTTT,TRBD2,many,TRBJ2-2,TRBV2
CATSEGGIYGYTF,TGTGCCACCAGTGAAGGTGGAATCTATGGCTACACCTTC,-,many,TRBJ1-2,TRBV24-1
CASSGQGRETEAFF,TGTGCCAGCAGCGGACAGGGGAGGGAGACTGAAGCTTTCTTT,TRBD1,-,TRBJ1-1,TRBV7-9
CASSERPGGSDEQYF,TGTGCCAGCAGTGAAAGGCCCGGGGGAAGCGACGAGCAGTACTTC,-,few,TRBJ2-7,TRBV6-1
CSASPGTRSTDTQYF,TGCAGTGCTAGCCCAGGGACTAGGAGCACAGATACGCAGTATTTT,TRBD2,few,TRBJ2-3,TRBV20-1
CASRQGYGPSPLHF,TGTGCCAGCAGGCAAGGGTACGGGCCCTCGCCCCTCCACTTT,-,few,TRBJ1-6,TRBV6-1
CATSDFNGNTIYF,TGTGCCACCAGTGATTTTAATGGAAACACCATATATTTT,-,-,TRBJ1-3,TRBV24-1
CASSSGGLAGGTDTQYF,TGCGCCAGCAGCTCCGGGGGACTAGCGGGGGGCACAGATACGCAGTATTTT,TRBD2,-,TRBJ2-3,TRBV5-1
CRGEKGPSSYNEQFF,TGCAGAGGAGAGAAGGGACCAAGCTCCTACAATGAGCAGTTCTTC,-,many,TRBJ2-1,TRBV20-1
CASSLFQRQDVYNEQFF,TGTGCCAGCAGTTTATTTCAGCGACAAGACGTATACAATGAGCAGTTCTTC,-,-,TRBJ2-1,TRBV27
CASSDPGELFF,TGTGCCAGCAGTGACCCCGGGGAGCTGTTTTTT,-,-,TRBJ2-2,TRBV6-1
CASSLASTGASNQPQHF,TGTGCCAGCAGCTTAGCGAGCACAGGGGCTAGCAATCAGCCCCAGCATTTT,TRBD1,-,TRBJ1-5,TRBV7-7
CASSPHGGVIGETQYF,TGTGCCAGCAGCCCCCATGGGGGAGTAATAGGGGAGACCCAGTACTTC,-,many,TRBJ2-5,TRBV7-9
CASSVLLAGAYNEQFF,TGTGCCAGCAGCGTCCTGTTAGCGGGAGCATACAATGAGCAGTTCTTC,TRBD2,-,TRBJ2-1,TRBV9